Sequencing of this T cell receptor beta chain was carried out in a study of T cells after yellow fever vaccination. The CDR3 extends over 17 amino acids. V trimming: 5 bases; J trimming: 0 bases; junction bases outside the gene matches: 11. In germline, CDR1 is LNHDA, CDR2 SQIVND (reference sequence). 5'RACE template switching added a universal primer site and UMIs to TCR cDNA. MiXCR, applied by TCRdb to the 5' RACE reads, yields one record per CDR3 protein. The data show about 310,000 distinct CDR3 sequences, roughly 4% seen once. The rearrangement uses TRBV19 and TRBJ1-2, with TRBD1 matching over 8 bases. This specimen consisted of PBMCs, obtained on the day of the yellow fever booster vaccination. This TCR was recovered from a man aged 18-30 years who received the YFV17D yellow fever vaccine. In DNA, the CDR3 is TGTGCCAGTAGTGTCCCTCAGGGGGCAGCTACTAACTATGGCTACACCTTC. Encoded protein: CASSVPQGAATNYGYTF.